This TCR beta chain was sequenced during a study of T cell repertoires in cytomegalovirus infection (dated 2019 in TCRdb). Background on the whole study: Donor HLA type was relevant to the analysis, because carriage of CMV infection together with the matching HLA type was indicated by public TCR beta signatures. Beyond this particular receptor, the publication reports: The ex vivo response was dominated by HLA-C-restricted CMV-specific TCR beta clonotypes, which also provided the single most frequent clonotype in two of eight donors. In both this cohort and an independent cohort of 300 to 450 donors, the cumulative frequency of public TCR beta family members distinguished carriers of CMV infection plus the relevant HLA type.

The instrument given in TCRdb is Illumina HiSeq 1500. TCRdb reprocessed the public reads (quality trimming at Q25 with fastp, clone calling with MiXCR) and kept in-frame beta chains. Every entry covers one CDR3 protein and lists the most common genes and DNA from its rows. Within this sample are fewer than 300,000 distinct CDR3 sequences, with 25% of them counted one time only. Approximately 15% of the sample is held by the ten biggest clonotypes. There are 15 amino acids in the CDR3, from cysteine to phenylalanine inclusive. Of the read, only the CDR3 DNA is kept; its 45 bases are in frame from base 1. Looking up the germline V gene (reference sequence) yields CDR1 GTSNPN and CDR2 SVGIG. Trimming leaves V shorter by 5 bases and J shorter by 5 bases, with the junction holding 11 bases beyond the gene matches. On this clonotype: The clone's antigen remains unknown. No much larger clonotype is one base removed from it; base qualities were not supplied.

The origin of this receptor is a human donor in good health (CMV status not recorded). Some clones in this sample may be carry-over from other donors' samples. Sequencing used PBMCs. Here the chain combines TRBV30 and TRBJ2-7; 11 middle bases align to TRBD1. The CDR3 region: CAWSRIGTGGDEQYF. The nucleotide sequence is TGTGCCTGGTCGAGGATCGGGACAGGGGGTGACGAGCAGTACTTC.